This is a list of T cell receptor beta chains from one sample in a study of blood T cells in healthy people across ages. MiXCR, applied by TCRdb to the 5' RACE reads, yields one record per CDR3 protein. Of 1,500,000 or so distinct CDR3 sequences in the sample, 59% were seen once. Input material: blood. The receptors stem from a man aged 18 to 29 in good health. The CDR3 runs from the conserved cysteine through the conserved F or W. Fields, in order: V gene, CDR3 protein.

V: TRBV11-2; CDR3: CASSSTWGGGTDTQYF
V: TRBV7-9; CDR3: CASSPGQDTDTQYF
V: TRBV6-2/TRBV6-3; CDR3: CASSYPAFQETQYF
V: TRBV27; CDR3: CASKVGDGNSPLHF
V: TRBV20-1; CDR3: CSARSGAGANVLTF
V: TRBV7-9; CDR3: CASSPRVGEQFF
V: TRBV4-3; CDR3: CASSQGGGGNTEAFF
V: TRBV27; CDR3: CASSQLTPNYGYTF
V: TRBV29-1; CDR3: CSVESRGLPYNEQFF
V: TRBV6-2/TRBV6-3; CDR3: CATGELDSPLHF
V: TRBV20-1; CDR3: CSARDRAAVRETQYF
V: TRBV5-1; CDR3: CASSLEEGTSGPLDEQFF